The 21 T cell receptor beta chains given below trace back to one sample, sequenced in a study of T cell responses to AZD1222 COVID-19 vaccine (dated by TCRdb to about 2021). This sample's time point label indicates: about 28 days (+/-7) after the second vaccine dose. Library method: the immunoSEQ multiplex PCR assay. The table comes from immuneACCESS by way of TCRdb, which keeps in-frame sequences with V and J called. Part of the clones is missing from these tables; in studies checked, under half for an unresolved V gene and the rest for unknown reasons. Here the sample has around 150,000 clones; roughly 90% occur a single time. The top ten hold 3% to 4% of the sample. The sample here was peripheral blood, taken 28 days after the second AZD1222 dose. Receptors were obtained from an adult who received the AZD1222 COVID-19 vaccine.

The V gene is TRBV2, the J gene TRBJ1-6, with a weak D call TRBD1 (6 bases). The CDR3 loop spans 13 amino acids. The V gene's germline CDR1 is SNHLY and CDR2 FYNNEI. With 3 bases removed from V and 7 bases from J, the gap between germline ends came to 7 bases. The CDR3 reads CASSERGNSPLHF. The CDR3 nucleotides are TGTGCCAGCAGTGAGAGGGGGAATTCACCCCTCCACTTT.

This chain joins TRBV12-3 or TRBV12-4 and TRBJ2-5; possible D gene TRBD1, 6 bases. The CDR3 is 13 residues long. V lost 3 bases, J lost 4 bases, and 9 bases lay in between. CDR3 nucleotide sequence: TGTGCCAGCAGTTTGGAAGGGGGAGAGACCCAGTACTTC. Its translation: CASSLEGGETQYF.

The genes are TRBV10-3 and TRBJ2-7; unclear D gene. The DNA end is more similar to TRBJ2-5, so the J call may be wrong. CDR3 length: 12 amino acids. Germline V gives CDR1 ENHRY, CDR2 SYGVKD. The CDR3 loop is CAISDNQETQYF. CDR3 nucleotide sequence: TGTGCCATCAGTGATAACCAAGAGACCCAGTACTTC.

V usage is TRBV27 and J usage is TRBJ1-4, with 10 nucleotides matching TRBD1. CDR3 length: 18 residues. Per germline, CDR1 MNHEY and CDR2 SMNVEV (reference sequence). V dropped 6 bases and J dropped 5; count of bases not matched to a gene: 15. DNA for the CDR3: TGTGCCAGCAGCCACAAACCTCCGGGACAGGGGCGAAATGAAAAACTGTTTTTT. Its protein is CASSHKPPGQGRNEKLFF.

The V call is TRBV27, the J call TRBJ2-3; 7 bases map to TRBD2. Germline CDR1 and CDR2: MNHEY and SMNVEV (reference sequence). The junction had 4 bases not matched to a gene; V was cut back by 6 bases and J by 4 bases. CDR3 length: 13 amino acids. Here the CDR3 reads CASRAGSSDTQYF. As DNA, the CDR3 is TGTGCCAGCAGAGCGGGAAGCTCAGATACGCAGTATTTT.

The V gene is TRBV3-1 (or the pseudogene TRBV3-2), the J gene TRBJ1-5; D uncertain. Germline assignment: CDR1 LGHDT and CDR2 YNNKEL (reference sequence). The CDR3 runs 15 residues. The ends were cut back, 0 bases at V and 3 bases at J, with 9 bases in the middle. The CDR3 sequence is CASSQDSTTNQPQHF. DNA of the CDR3: TGTGCCAGCAGCCAAGACAGCACGACCAATCAGCCCCAGCATTTT.

J is TRBJ2-1 and V is TRBV14; D is possibly TRBD2 (5 bases). CDR3 length: 15 residues. Germline CDR1 and CDR2: SGHDN and FVKESK. Between the trimmed V and J ends, which lost 7 bases and 3 bases, there was a span of 16 bases. The CDR3 sequence: CASKIGELDYNEQFF. CDR3 DNA sequence: TGTGCCAGCAAGATCGGGGAGTTGGACTACAATGAGCAGTTCTTC.

The chain joins TRBV7-3 to TRBJ2-3; 8 positions match TRBD2. After removal of 5 bases from V and 3 bases from J, the junction contained 7 bases not matched to a gene. The CDR3 contains 15 residues. From germline, CDR1 is SGHTA and CDR2 FQGTGA. The CDR3 nucleotides read TGTGCCAGCAGCCCGTCGACTAGCGCAACAGATACGCAGTATTTT. It encodes CASSPSTSATDTQYF.

In its sample, this clone was seen once. The CDR3 protein is CATSLAGFGTSGTEQYF. The CDR3 nucleotides read TGTGCCACCAGTCTCGCCGGGTTTGGGACTAGCGGGACCGAGCAGTACTTC. V usage is TRBV15 and J usage is TRBJ2-7; TRBD2 matches at 13 bases. This CDR3 spans 17 amino acids. Germline V gene lookup returns CDR1 LNHNV and CDR2 YYDKDF (reference sequence). Trimming at V came to 6 bases and at J to 6 bases, leaving 14 bases not matched to a gene.

V is TRBV11-2 and J is TRBJ2-5, with D perhaps assigned TRBD1 or TRBD2 (5 bases each). The CDR3 has 17 amino acids. The V gene's germline CDR1 is SGHAT and CDR2 FQNNGV. The V end lost 1 base, the J end lost 1 base, and 16 bases lay between the germline ends. CDR3 DNA: TGTGCCAGCAGCTTAGGATTACGGGGCCGGGGCCAAGAGACCCAGTACTTC. It translates to CASSLGLRGRGQETQYF.

This chain connects TRBV15 to TRBJ2-1, with D unclear. Trimming pared 0 bases from V and 7 bases from J, leaving 7 bases between. The germline gives CDR1 LNHNV, CDR2 YYDKDF (reference sequence). The CDR3 contains 13 residues. The CDR3 sequence: CATSRDANNEQFF. CDR3 DNA: TGTGCCACCAGCAGAGATGCCAATAATGAGCAGTTCTTC.

Only a few counts were recorded for this clone. J is TRBJ2-1 and V is TRBV11-3; 11 nucleotides align to TRBD2. With 3 bases clipped from V and 7 bases from J, the junction kept 11 bases outside the gene matches. This CDR3 comprises 17 residues. Germline lookup yields CDR1 SGHNT and CDR2 YENEEA. The CDR3 sequence is CASSLRSGTSGRNEQFF. CDR3 in DNA: TGTGCCAGCAGCTTGAGATCCGGGACTAGCGGAAGGAATGAGCAGTTCTTC.

This sequence joins TRBV7-2 and TRBJ1-2; tentative D call: TRBD1 (6 bases). Germline CDR1 reads SGHTA; CDR2 reads FQGNSA. V lost 1 base to trimming and J lost 8 bases, with 17 bases between them. The CDR3 loop spans 15 amino acids. CDR3 nucleotides: TGTGCCAGCAGCTTAGTGTTTGCGGGGGCGGAGGGCTACACCTTC. Translated: CASSLVFAGAEGYTF.

V gene TRBV2 combines with J gene TRBJ2-7, with a possible D match to TRBD2 (6 bases). CDR3 length equals 14 residues. CDR1 is SNHLY and CDR2 is FYNNEI in the germline V gene. The V end lost 8 bases, the J end lost 6 bases, and 20 bases lay between the germline ends. In nucleotides, the CDR3 is TGTGCCAGCCAACGTTTGCGGGATTCGGCCGAGCAGTACTTC. Its protein product is CASQRLRDSAEQYF.

This clone came up a few times. The chain employs TRBV12-5 and TRBJ1-3, with D uncertain. CDR1 LGHNT and CDR2 FRNRAP come from the germline V gene. CDR3 length equals 15 residues. With 3 bases removed from V and 0 bases from J, the gap between germline ends came to 9 bases. CDR3 sequence reads: CASGLGGSSGNTIYF. The CDR3 nucleotides are TGTGCTAGTGGTTTAGGAGGGAGCTCTGGAAACACCATATATTTT.

On this clone itself: This sample includes further DNA sequences coding for the same CDR3. The chain links TRBV19 to TRBJ2-1; 9 positions match TRBD2. The CDR3 extends over 15 amino acids. The germline CDR1 and CDR2 sequences are LNHDA and SQIVND (reference sequence). J gave up 4 bases and V 1 base, and 2 bases lay outside the gene matches. The CDR3 spells CASSIGLAGYNEQFF. The CDR3 nucleotides read TGTGCCAGTAGTATAGGTCTAGCGGGATACAATGAGCAGTTCTTC.

This clone was recorded once. The chain employs TRBV19 and TRBJ1-4, with 10 bases fitting TRBD1. The CDR3 spans 14 residues. Germline loops: CDR1 LNHDA, CDR2 SQIVND (reference sequence). Germline trimming cut 7 bases from V and 7 bases from J; bases unmatched to any gene: 6. The CDR3 region is CASTRTGGAEKLFF. The CDR3 DNA follows: TGTGCCAGTACCCGGACAGGGGGAGCTGAAAAACTGTTTTTT.

The genes are TRBV18 and TRBJ1-3; D is unclear. This CDR3 comprises 16 residues. Germline V gives CDR1 KGHSH, CDR2 LQKENI. Trimming left V 0 bases short and J 0 bases short, with 9 bases between. CDR3 nucleotide sequence: TGTGCCAGCTCACCACCGGGCAGCTACTCTGGAAACACCATATATTTT. It is translated as CASSPPGSYSGNTIYF.

CDR3 sequence (DNA): TGTGCCAGCAGCGCTGGGTCCCCGGACACCGGGGAGCTGTTTTTT. It specifies CASSAGSPDTGELFF. V gene TRBV6-4 combines with J gene TRBJ2-2; no definite D call. Germline V CDR1 and CDR2: MRHNA, SNTAGT. The CDR3 loop spans 15 amino acids. V was shortened by 6 bases and J by 3 bases, with 14 bases between the two germline ends.

The chain carries TRBV2 and TRBJ2-7, with a weak D call TRBD2 (6 bases). Between the trimmed V and J ends, which lost 11 bases and 3 bases, there was a span of 14 bases. Germline loops: CDR1 SNHLY, CDR2 FYNNEI. The CDR3 is 12 residues long. Here the CDR3 reads CAQGLTSYEQYF. DNA of the CDR3: TGTGCCCAAGGACTAACTAGCTACGAGCAGTACTTC.

The V and J genes are TRBV7-2 and TRBJ1-2, with TRBD1 matching over 8 bases. Germline values: CDR1 SGHTA, CDR2 FQGNSA. With 5 bases clipped from V and 6 bases from J, the junction kept 5 bases outside the gene matches. This CDR3 comprises 13 residues. CDR3 in amino acids: CASSIGQGHGYTF. The CDR3 DNA is TGTGCCAGCAGCATTGGACAGGGACATGGCTACACCTTC. The full variable domain, in which reference TRBV7-2 and TRBJ1-2 provide the parts outside the CDR3, is GAGVSQSPSNKVTEKGKDVELRCDPISGHTALYWYRQSLGQGLEFLIYFQGNSAPDKSGLPSDRFSAERTGGSVSTLTIQRTQQEDSAVYLCASSIGQGHGYTFGSGTRLTVV.